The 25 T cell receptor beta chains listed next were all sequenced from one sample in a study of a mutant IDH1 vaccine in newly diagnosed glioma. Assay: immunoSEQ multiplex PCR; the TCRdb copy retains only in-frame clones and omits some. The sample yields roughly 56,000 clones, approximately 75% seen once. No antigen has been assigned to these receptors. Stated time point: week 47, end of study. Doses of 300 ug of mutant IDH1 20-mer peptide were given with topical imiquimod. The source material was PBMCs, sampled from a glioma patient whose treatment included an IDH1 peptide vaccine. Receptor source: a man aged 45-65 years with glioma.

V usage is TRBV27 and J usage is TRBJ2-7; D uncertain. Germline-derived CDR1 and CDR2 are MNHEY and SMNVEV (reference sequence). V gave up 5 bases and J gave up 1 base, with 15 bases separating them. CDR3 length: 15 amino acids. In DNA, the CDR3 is TGTGCCAGCAGTCTAAGGACCGCTGGTTCCTACGAGCAGTACTTC. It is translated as CASSLRTAGSYEQYF.

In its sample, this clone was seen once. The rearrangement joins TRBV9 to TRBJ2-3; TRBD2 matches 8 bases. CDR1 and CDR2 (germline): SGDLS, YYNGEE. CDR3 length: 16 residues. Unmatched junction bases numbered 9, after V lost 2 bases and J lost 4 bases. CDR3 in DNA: TGTGCCAGCAGCGTCCAGGGAGGGCGGGGGGCAGATACGCAGTATTTT. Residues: CASSVQGGRGADTQYF. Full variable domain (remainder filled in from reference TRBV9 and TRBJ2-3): DSGVTQTPKHLITATGQRVTLRCSPRSGDLSVYWYQQSLDQGLQFLIQYYNGEERAKGNILERFSAQQFPDLHSELNLSSLELGDSALYFCASSVQGGRGADTQYFGPGTRLTVL.

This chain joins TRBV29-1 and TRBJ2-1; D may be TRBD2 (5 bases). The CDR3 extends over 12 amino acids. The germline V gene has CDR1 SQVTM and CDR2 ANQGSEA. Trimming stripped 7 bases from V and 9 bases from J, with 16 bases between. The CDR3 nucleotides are TGCAGCGCTGGGCTCGGAGGAGGTGAGCAGTTCTTC. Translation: CSAGLGGGEQFF.

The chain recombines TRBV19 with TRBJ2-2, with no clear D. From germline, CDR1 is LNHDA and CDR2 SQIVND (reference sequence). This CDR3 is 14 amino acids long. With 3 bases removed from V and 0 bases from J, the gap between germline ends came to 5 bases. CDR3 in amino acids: CASSIGSNTGELFF. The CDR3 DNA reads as TGTGCCAGTAGTATTGGCTCGAACACCGGGGAGCTGTTTTTT.

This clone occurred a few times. CDR3 bases: TGTGCCAGCAACCTACAGGGGCCTAACACCGGGGAGCTGTTTTTT. Translation gives CASNLQGPNTGELFF. The chain has TRBV27 and TRBJ2-2; 7 nucleotides line up with TRBD1. Germline V gene data show CDR1 as MNHEY and CDR2 as SMNVEV (reference sequence). CDR3 length equals 15 residues. Trimming removed 7 bases from V and 2 bases from J; junction bases left unmatched: 7.

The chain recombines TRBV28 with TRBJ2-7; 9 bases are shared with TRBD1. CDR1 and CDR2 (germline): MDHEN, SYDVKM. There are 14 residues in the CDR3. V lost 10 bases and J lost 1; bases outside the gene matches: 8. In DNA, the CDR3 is TGTGCCACCCGCAGGGGGACAGGGTCCTACGAGCAGTACTTC. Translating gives CATRRGTGSYEQYF.

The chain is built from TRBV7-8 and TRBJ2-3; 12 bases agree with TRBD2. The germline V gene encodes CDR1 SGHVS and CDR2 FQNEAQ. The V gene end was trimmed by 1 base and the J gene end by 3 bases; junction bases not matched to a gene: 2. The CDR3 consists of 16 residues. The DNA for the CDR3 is TGTGCCAGCAGCTTAGAACTAGCGGGGGGAACAGATACGCAGTATTTT. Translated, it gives CASSLELAGGTDTQYF.

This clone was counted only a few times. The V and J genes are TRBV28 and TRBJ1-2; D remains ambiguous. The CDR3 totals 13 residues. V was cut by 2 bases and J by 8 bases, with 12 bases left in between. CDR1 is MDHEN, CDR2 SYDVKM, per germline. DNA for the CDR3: TGTGCCAGCAGTTTAGGACTGGGGAGGGGCTACACCTTC. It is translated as CASSLGLGRGYTF.

CDR3 nucleotide sequence: TGTGCCAGCGGGGTATCCAATGAGCAGTTCTTC. It encodes CASGVSNEQFF. The V gene is TRBV6-5, the J gene TRBJ2-1; the D is unclear. V was trimmed by 8 bases and J by 6 bases, leaving 8 bases between them. Looked up from germline, CDR1 is MNHEY and CDR2 is SVGAGI. The CDR3 contains 11 residues.

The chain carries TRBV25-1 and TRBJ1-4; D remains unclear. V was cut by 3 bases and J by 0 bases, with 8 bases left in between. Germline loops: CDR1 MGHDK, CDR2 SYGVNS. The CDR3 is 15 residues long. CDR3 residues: CASSEGGTTNEKLFF. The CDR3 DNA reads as TGTGCCAGCAGTGAGGGCGGCACAACTAATGAAAAACTGTTTTTT.

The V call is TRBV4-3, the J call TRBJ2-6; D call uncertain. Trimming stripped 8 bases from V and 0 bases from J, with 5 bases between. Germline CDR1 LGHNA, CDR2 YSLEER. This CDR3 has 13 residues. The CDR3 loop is CASASSGANVLTF. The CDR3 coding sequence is TGCGCCAGCGCGAGCTCTGGGGCCAACGTCCTGACTTTC.

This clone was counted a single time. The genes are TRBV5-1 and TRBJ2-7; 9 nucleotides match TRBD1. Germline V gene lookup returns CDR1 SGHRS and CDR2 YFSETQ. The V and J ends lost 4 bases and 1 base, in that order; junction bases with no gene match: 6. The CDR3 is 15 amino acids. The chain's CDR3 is CASSPGQGPSYEQYF. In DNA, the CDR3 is TGCGCCAGCAGCCCCGGACAGGGGCCTTCCTACGAGCAGTACTTC.

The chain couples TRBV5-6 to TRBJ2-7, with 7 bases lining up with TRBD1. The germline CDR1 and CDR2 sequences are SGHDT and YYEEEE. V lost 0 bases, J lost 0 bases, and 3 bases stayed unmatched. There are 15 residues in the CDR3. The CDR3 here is CASSLAPGGSYEQYF. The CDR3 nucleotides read TGTGCCAGCAGCTTGGCCCCAGGGGGCTCCTACGAGCAGTACTTC.

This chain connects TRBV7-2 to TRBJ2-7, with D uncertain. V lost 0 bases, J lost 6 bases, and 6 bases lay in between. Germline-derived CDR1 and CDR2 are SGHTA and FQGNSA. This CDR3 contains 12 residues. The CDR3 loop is CASSLAQPEQYF. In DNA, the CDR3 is TGTGCCAGCAGCTTAGCGCAGCCCGAGCAGTACTTC.

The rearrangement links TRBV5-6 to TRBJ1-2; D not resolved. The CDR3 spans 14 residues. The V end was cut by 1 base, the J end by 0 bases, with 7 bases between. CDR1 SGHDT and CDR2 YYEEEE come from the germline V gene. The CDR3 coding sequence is TGTGCCAGCAGCTTGAGCCAGTCTAACTATGGCTACACCTTC. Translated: CASSLSQSNYGYTF. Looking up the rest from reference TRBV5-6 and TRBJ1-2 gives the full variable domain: DAGVTQSPTHLIKTRGQQVTLRCSPKSGHDTVSWYQQALGQGPQFIFQYYEEEERQRGNFPDRFSGHQFPNYSSELNVNALLLGDSALYLCASSLSQSNYGYTFGSGTRLTVV.

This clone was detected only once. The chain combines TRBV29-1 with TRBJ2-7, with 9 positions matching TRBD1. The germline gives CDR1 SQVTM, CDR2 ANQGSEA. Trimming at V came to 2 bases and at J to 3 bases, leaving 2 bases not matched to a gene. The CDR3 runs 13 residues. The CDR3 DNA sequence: TGCAGCGTTGAAAAGGACAGGGGCTACGAGCAGTACTTC. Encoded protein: CSVEKDRGYEQYF.

The CDR3 DNA reads TGCGCCAGCAGCTCCAGGGGAGAAGCTTTCTTT. It yields the protein CASSSRGEAFF. V gene TRBV5-1 combines with J gene TRBJ1-1; D may be TRBD1 (6 bases). V lost 3 bases and J lost 8, with 8 bases in between. This CDR3 comprises 11 residues. Germline V gene lookup returns CDR1 SGHRS and CDR2 YFSETQ. Together with reference TRBV5-1 and TRBJ1-1, the CDR3 gives the full variable domain: KAGVTQTPRYLIKTRGQQVTLSCSPISGHRSVSWYQQTPGQGLQFLFEYFSETQRNKGNFPGRFSGRQFSNSRSEMNVSTLELGDSALYLCASSSRGEAFFGQGTRLTVV.

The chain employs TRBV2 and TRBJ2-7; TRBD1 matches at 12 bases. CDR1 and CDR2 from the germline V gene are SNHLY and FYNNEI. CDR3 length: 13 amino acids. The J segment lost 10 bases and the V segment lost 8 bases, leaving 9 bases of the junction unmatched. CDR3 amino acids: CASYPGTGGRQYF. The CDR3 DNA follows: TGTGCCAGCTATCCCGGGACAGGGGGCCGTCAGTACTTC.

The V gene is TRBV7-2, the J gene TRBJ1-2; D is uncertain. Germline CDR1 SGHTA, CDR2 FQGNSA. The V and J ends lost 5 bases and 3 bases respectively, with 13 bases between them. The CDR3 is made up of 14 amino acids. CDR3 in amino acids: CASSPEDGDYGYTF. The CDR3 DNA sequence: TGTGCCAGCAGCCCAGAGGACGGGGACTATGGCTACACCTTC.

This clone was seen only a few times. As DNA, the CDR3 is TGTGCCTGGAGCGCACCCCACACAGCTAATGAAAAACTGTTTTTT. Translating it yields CAWSAPHTANEKLFF. V is TRBV30 and J is TRBJ1-4; D gene uncertain. V dropped 3 bases and J dropped 3 bases, with 14 bases sitting between them. Germline CDR1 GTSNPN, CDR2 SVGIG (reference sequence). This CDR3 contains 15 residues. Full variable domain (missing parts from reference TRBV30 and TRBJ1-4): SQTIHQWPATLVQPVGSPLSLECTVEGTSNPNLYWYRQAAGRGLQLLFYSVGIGQISSEVPQNLSASRPQDRQFILSSKKLLLSDSGFYLCAWSAPHTANEKLFFGSGTQLSVL.

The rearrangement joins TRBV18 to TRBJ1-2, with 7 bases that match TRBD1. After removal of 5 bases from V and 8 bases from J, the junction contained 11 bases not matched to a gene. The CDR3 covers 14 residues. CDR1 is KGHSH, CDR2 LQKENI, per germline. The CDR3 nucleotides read TGTGCCAGCTCATCCGACAGGGAGGCGGTCGGCTACACCTTC. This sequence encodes CASSSDREAVGYTF.

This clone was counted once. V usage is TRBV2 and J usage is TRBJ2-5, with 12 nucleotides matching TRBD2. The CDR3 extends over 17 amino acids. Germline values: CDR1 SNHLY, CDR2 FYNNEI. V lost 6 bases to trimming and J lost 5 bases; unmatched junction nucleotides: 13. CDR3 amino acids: CASRERLAGVLRETQYF. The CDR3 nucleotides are TGTGCCAGCAGGGAGAGACTAGCGGGGGTTCTCAGGGAGACCCAGTACTTC.

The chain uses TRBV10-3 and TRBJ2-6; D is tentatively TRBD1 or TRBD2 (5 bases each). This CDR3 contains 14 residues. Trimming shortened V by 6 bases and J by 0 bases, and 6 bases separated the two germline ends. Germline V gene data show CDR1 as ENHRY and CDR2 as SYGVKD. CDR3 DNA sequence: TGTGCCATCAGGGGGGACTCTGGGGCCAACGTCCTGACTTTC. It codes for CAIRGDSGANVLTF.

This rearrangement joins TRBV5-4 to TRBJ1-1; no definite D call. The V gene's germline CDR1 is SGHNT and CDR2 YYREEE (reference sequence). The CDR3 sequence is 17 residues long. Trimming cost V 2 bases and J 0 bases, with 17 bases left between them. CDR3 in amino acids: CASSFFPPSGLNTEAFF. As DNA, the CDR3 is TGTGCCAGCAGCTTTTTCCCCCCCAGCGGCTTGAACACTGAAGCTTTCTTT.

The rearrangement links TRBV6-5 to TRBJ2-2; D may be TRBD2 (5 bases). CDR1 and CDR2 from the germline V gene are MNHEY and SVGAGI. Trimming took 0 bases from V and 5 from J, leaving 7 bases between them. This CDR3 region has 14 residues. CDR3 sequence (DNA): TGTGCCAGCAGTTACTCGACGGGAACCGGGGAGCTGTTTTTT. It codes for CASSYSTGTGELFF.